The source of this T cell receptor (beta chain) is a study of blood T cell repertoires in COVID-19. Across the whole study: T cells, B-cell-depleted T cells, or PBMCs provided the cDNA or gDNA that served as material.

The authors' processing: Estimated nucleated cell counts came from reference gene primer amplification. TCRdb's table, derived via immunoSEQ multiplex PCR, lists solely in-frame clones and lacks some. That table gives V, J and clone size, and the DNA gave D and trimming. This repertoire shows about 250,000 clones, 70% to 90% found once; its top ten account for 0.65% to 0.95%. The CDR3 loop spans 13 amino acids. Germline V gene lookup returns CDR1 SGHTA and CDR2 FQGTGA. Trimming left V 4 bases short and J 10 bases short, with 14 bases between. The sequence was obtained from a woman in her twenties or thirties with acute or convalescent COVID-19. The J gene is TRBJ2-1, the V gene TRBV7-3, with a possible D match to TRBD2 (5 bases). Sequenced: peripheral blood. The chain's CDR3 is CASSYLGAEEQFF. The CDR3 DNA reads as TGTGCCAGCAGCTATCTCGGAGCGGAAGAGCAGTTCTTC. Complete variable domain (other parts from reference TRBV7-3 and TRBJ2-1): GAGVSQTPSNKVTEKGKYVELRCDPISGHTALYWYRQSLGQGPEFLIYFQGTGAADDSGLPNDRFFAVRPEGSVSTLKIQRTERGDSAVYLCASSYLGAEEQFFGPGTRLTVL.